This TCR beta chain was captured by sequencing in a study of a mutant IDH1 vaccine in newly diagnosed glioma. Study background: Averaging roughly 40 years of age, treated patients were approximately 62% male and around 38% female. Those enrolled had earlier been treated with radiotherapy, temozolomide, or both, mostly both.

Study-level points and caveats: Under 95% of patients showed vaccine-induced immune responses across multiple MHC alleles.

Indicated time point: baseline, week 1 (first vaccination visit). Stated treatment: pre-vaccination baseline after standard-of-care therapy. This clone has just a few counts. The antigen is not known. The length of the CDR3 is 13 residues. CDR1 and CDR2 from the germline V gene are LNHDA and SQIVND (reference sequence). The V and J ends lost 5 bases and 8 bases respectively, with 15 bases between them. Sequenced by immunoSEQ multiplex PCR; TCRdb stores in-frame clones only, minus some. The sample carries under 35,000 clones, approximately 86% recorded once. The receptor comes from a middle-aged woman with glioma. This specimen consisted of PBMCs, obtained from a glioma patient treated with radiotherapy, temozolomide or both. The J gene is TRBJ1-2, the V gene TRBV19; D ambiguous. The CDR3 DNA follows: TGTGCCAGTAGTGCCTCGACTGCCCGAGGCTACACCTTC. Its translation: CASSASTARGYTF.